This T cell receptor beta chain was identified during a study of T cells after somatic rescue of genetic block. The protocol was immunoSEQ multiplex PCR, while the TCRdb copy is restricted to in-frame clones and leaves out a portion. The sample yields more than 12,000 clones, approximately 71% seen once. The CDR3 covers 15 residues. Looked up from germline, CDR1 is SGHNT and CDR2 is YYREEE (reference sequence). J was trimmed by 1 base and V by 3 bases; bases with no gene match: 5. J is TRBJ1-2 and V is TRBV5-4; 8 positions match TRBD1. The specimen was peripheral blood mononuclear cells (PBMCs). The sequence was collected from a man aged 18-30 years. CDR3 in DNA: TGTGCCAGCAGCTACGGGACAGGTTTTAACTATGGCTACACCTTC. Translation: CASSYGTGFNYGYTF.